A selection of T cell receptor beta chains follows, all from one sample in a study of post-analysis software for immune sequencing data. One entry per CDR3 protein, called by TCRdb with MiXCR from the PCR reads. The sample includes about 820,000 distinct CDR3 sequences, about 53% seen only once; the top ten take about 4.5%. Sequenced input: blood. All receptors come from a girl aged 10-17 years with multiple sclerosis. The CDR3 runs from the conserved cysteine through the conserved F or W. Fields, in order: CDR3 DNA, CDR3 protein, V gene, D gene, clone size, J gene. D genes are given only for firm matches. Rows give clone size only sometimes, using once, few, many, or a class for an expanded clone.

CDR3nt: TGTGCCAGCAGTTCCACACTTAACTATGGCTACACCTTC; CDR3aa: CASSSTLNYGYTF; v_gene: TRBV6-5; d_gene: NA; abundance: NA; j_gene: TRBJ1-2
CDR3nt: TGTGCCAGCAGTTCCGCCCTGGACCGGGCCAACGTCCTGACTTTC; CDR3aa: CASSSALDRANVLTF; v_gene: TRBV12-3/TRBV12-4; d_gene: NA; abundance: NA; j_gene: TRBJ2-6
CDR3nt: TGTGCCACCCAGAACGGGGGTTTGACCGGGGAGCTGTTTTTT; CDR3aa: CATQNGGLTGELFF; v_gene: TRBV24-1; d_gene: NA; abundance: once; j_gene: TRBJ2-2
CDR3nt: TGCGCCAGCAGCCAAGGTCTCAGCAGGGATAGGTATGAAAAACTGTTTTTT; CDR3aa: CASSQGLSRDRYEKLFF; v_gene: TRBV4-1; d_gene: NA; abundance: NA; j_gene: TRBJ1-4
CDR3nt: TGCGCCAGCAGCTTCCACAAAGGTAGGGGCAATGAGCAGTTCTTC; CDR3aa: CASSFHKGRGNEQFF; v_gene: TRBV5-1; d_gene: NA; abundance: NA; j_gene: TRBJ2-1
CDR3nt: TGTGCCAGCAGCTTAGAACTAGCGGCCTCCTACAATGAGCAGTTCTTC; CDR3aa: CASSLELAASYNEQFF; v_gene: TRBV11-2; d_gene: TRBD2; abundance: NA; j_gene: TRBJ2-1
CDR3nt: TGTGCCAGCAGCCCCACGGGGCCTGGGGCCAACGTCCTGACTTTC; CDR3aa: CASSPTGPGANVLTF; v_gene: TRBV7-9; d_gene: NA; abundance: NA; j_gene: TRBJ2-6
CDR3nt: TGTGCCAGCAGCCCTCAAATGGGTTACGAGCAGTACTTC; CDR3aa: CASSPQMGYEQYF; v_gene: TRBV11-2; d_gene: NA; abundance: once; j_gene: TRBJ2-7
CDR3nt: TGTGCCAGCAGCCAAGGGAGGGGCACCCTCCACTTT; CDR3aa: CASSQGRGTLHF; v_gene: TRBV3-1; d_gene: NA; abundance: few; j_gene: TRBJ1-6
CDR3nt: TGTGCCAGCAGCTTGGGACAGGAACGTCGGGAGCAGTACTTC; CDR3aa: CASSLGQERREQYF; v_gene: TRBV5-6; d_gene: NA; abundance: NA; j_gene: TRBJ2-5
CDR3nt: TGCGCCAGCAGCAAGTTAGCGGGAGGGAGCACAGATACGCAGTATTTT; CDR3aa: CASSKLAGGSTDTQYF; v_gene: TRBV5-1; d_gene: TRBD2; abundance: once; j_gene: TRBJ2-3
CDR3nt: TGTGCCAGCAGCCTCCAAGGAACCCAGTACTTC; CDR3aa: CASSLQGTQYF; v_gene: TRBV3-1; d_gene: NA; abundance: many; j_gene: TRBJ2-5
CDR3nt: TGCAGTGCTAGTAGGCCTCAAGAGACCCAGTACTTC; CDR3aa: CSASRPQETQYF; v_gene: TRBV20-1; d_gene: NA; abundance: NA; j_gene: TRBJ2-5
CDR3nt: TGTGCCAGCTCACTCCTGGACGGATCCTACGAGCAGTACTTC; CDR3aa: CASSLLDGSYEQYF; v_gene: TRBV18; d_gene: NA; abundance: few; j_gene: TRBJ2-7
CDR3nt: TGTGCCACCAGCAGCGGAGAGGGGTGGGCCTATGGCTACACCTTC; CDR3aa: CATSSGEGWAYGYTF; v_gene: TRBV15; d_gene: NA; abundance: NA; j_gene: TRBJ1-2
CDR3nt: TGTGCCAGCAGTTACAATAGCGGCATCACAGATACGCAGTATTTT; CDR3aa: CASSYNSGITDTQYF; v_gene: TRBV6-2/TRBV6-3; d_gene: NA; abundance: few; j_gene: TRBJ2-3
CDR3nt: TGTGCCAGCAGTTACCGAGGGCGGGAAGAGACCCAGTACTTC; CDR3aa: CASSYRGREETQYF; v_gene: TRBV6-5; d_gene: NA; abundance: NA; j_gene: TRBJ2-5
CDR3nt: TGTGCCAGCAGCTCCATTGAGACCCAGTTCTTC; CDR3aa: CASSSIETQFF; v_gene: TRBV7-9; d_gene: NA; abundance: once; j_gene: TRBJ2-1
CDR3nt: TGTGCCAGCAGGCTTACCTTAGCGGGAGAGTCTGGTGAGCAGTTCTTC; CDR3aa: CASRLTLAGESGEQFF; v_gene: TRBV11-2; d_gene: TRBD2; abundance: NA; j_gene: TRBJ2-1
CDR3nt: TGTGCCAGCAGCCAAGCAGGGACCCCAGGCAATGAGCAGTTCTTC; CDR3aa: CASSQAGTPGNEQFF; v_gene: TRBV3-1; d_gene: NA; abundance: few; j_gene: TRBJ2-1
CDR3nt: TGCGCCAGCAGCTTGACAATCCGGGACAGAGCCTACGAGCAGTACTTC; CDR3aa: CASSLTIRDRAYEQYF; v_gene: TRBV5-1; d_gene: TRBD1; abundance: few; j_gene: TRBJ2-7
CDR3nt: TGCAGCGTACGAGGTAGGAAGCAGTACTTC; CDR3aa: CSVRGRKQYF; v_gene: TRBV29-1; d_gene: NA; abundance: once; j_gene: TRBJ2-7
CDR3nt: TGTGCCAGCAGTGACCGACAGATCCAGAACACTGAAGCTTTCTTT; CDR3aa: CASSDRQIQNTEAFF; v_gene: TRBV2; d_gene: NA; abundance: NA; j_gene: TRBJ1-1
CDR3nt: TGTGCCAGCAGTCCGGGCAGGGATGCCTACGAGCAGTACTTC; CDR3aa: CASSPGRDAYEQYF; v_gene: TRBV12-3/TRBV12-4; d_gene: NA; abundance: NA; j_gene: TRBJ2-7
CDR3nt: TGCAGTGCTAGAGATATCGACTCAACAGGAACCTCCTACGAGCAGTACTTC; CDR3aa: CSARDIDSTGTSYEQYF; v_gene: TRBV20-1; d_gene: NA; abundance: NA; j_gene: TRBJ2-7
CDR3nt: TGTGCCAGCAGACCCCAGGCGATAAGCAATCAGCCCCAGCATTTT; CDR3aa: CASRPQAISNQPQHF; v_gene: TRBV5-5; d_gene: NA; abundance: few; j_gene: TRBJ1-5
CDR3nt: TGTGCCAGCAGGAAGGGTGGAAATCAGCCCCAGCATTTT; CDR3aa: CASRKGGNQPQHF; v_gene: TRBV12-3/TRBV12-4; d_gene: NA; abundance: few; j_gene: TRBJ1-5
CDR3nt: TGTGCCGGCAGTACAAGCAATCAGCCCCAGCATTTT; CDR3aa: CAGSTSNQPQHF; v_gene: TRBV12-3/TRBV12-4; d_gene: NA; abundance: NA; j_gene: TRBJ1-5
CDR3nt: TGTGCCAGCAGTTACGATACTAGCGGGGGGAACGAGCAGTACTTC; CDR3aa: CASSYDTSGGNEQYF; v_gene: TRBV6-6; d_gene: TRBD2; abundance: few; j_gene: TRBJ2-7
CDR3nt: TGTGCCAGCAGCCCCGGGGACAGGGGGACCTATGGCTACACCTTC; CDR3aa: CASSPGDRGTYGYTF; v_gene: TRBV7-3; d_gene: TRBD1; abundance: NA; j_gene: TRBJ1-2
CDR3nt: TGTGCCAGCAGCTTAGCAAAGGGACACCTCTCTCCTTCCTACGAGCAGTACTTC; CDR3aa: CASSLAKGHLSPSYEQYF; v_gene: TRBV7-9; d_gene: NA; abundance: NA; j_gene: TRBJ2-7
CDR3nt: TGCAGTGCGAGAGGGACAGGGGGCGGAGAGGTCACTGAAGCTTTCTTT; CDR3aa: CSARGTGGGEVTEAFF; v_gene: TRBV20-1; d_gene: TRBD1; abundance: NA; j_gene: TRBJ1-1
CDR3nt: TGTGCCAGCAGCTTAGGTCGTTCTGCCGAGCAGTACTTC; CDR3aa: CASSLGRSAEQYF; v_gene: TRBV11-2; d_gene: NA; abundance: NA; j_gene: TRBJ2-7
CDR3nt: TGTGCCAGCAGTTCTCGACCGCCCGCAGGGAGCTATGGCTACACCTTC; CDR3aa: CASSSRPPAGSYGYTF; v_gene: TRBV27; d_gene: NA; abundance: NA; j_gene: TRBJ1-2
CDR3nt: TGTGCCAGCAGCTTAGAAGACAGGGTCTCAAAAGGCTACACCTTC; CDR3aa: CASSLEDRVSKGYTF; v_gene: TRBV7-2; d_gene: TRBD1; abundance: NA; j_gene: TRBJ1-2
CDR3nt: TGCAGCGTTGAAGGGAGCTCCTATAATTCACCCCTCCACTTT; CDR3aa: CSVEGSSYNSPLHF; v_gene: TRBV29-1; d_gene: NA; abundance: NA; j_gene: TRBJ1-6
CDR3nt: TGTGCCGGCCCAAACCCAGGGTTCAGAGTGGGCTACACCTTC; CDR3aa: CAGPNPGFRVGYTF; v_gene: TRBV7-9; d_gene: NA; abundance: NA; j_gene: TRBJ1-2
CDR3nt: TGCGCCAGCAGCCAAGAATCCGGGTATCCTGAAGCTTTCTTT; CDR3aa: CASSQESGYPEAFF; v_gene: TRBV4-1; d_gene: NA; abundance: NA; j_gene: TRBJ1-1
CDR3nt: TGTGCCAGCTCTTGGGGCAAAAACATTCAGTACTTC; CDR3aa: CASSWGKNIQYF; v_gene: TRBV28; d_gene: NA; abundance: few; j_gene: TRBJ2-4
CDR3nt: TGTGCCAGCAGCCCAGGGGGGGCGGTCCAAGAGACCCAGTACTTC; CDR3aa: CASSPGGAVQETQYF; v_gene: TRBV7-9; d_gene: NA; abundance: NA; j_gene: TRBJ2-5
CDR3nt: TGTGCCAGCAGTTACTCTGATACTAGGCACGAGCAGTACTTC; CDR3aa: CASSYSDTRHEQYF; v_gene: TRBV6-6; d_gene: NA; abundance: NA; j_gene: TRBJ2-7
CDR3nt: TGCAGTGCTAGAGATTTGCGGGGCGCGTACCAAGAGACCCAGTTCTTC; CDR3aa: CSARDLRGAYQETQFF; v_gene: TRBV20-1; d_gene: NA; abundance: NA; j_gene: TRBJ2-1
CDR3nt: TGTGCCAGCAGTTATGTCGGGTGGGAATACAATCAGCCCCAGCATTTT; CDR3aa: CASSYVGWEYNQPQHF; v_gene: TRBV12-3/TRBV12-4; d_gene: NA; abundance: few; j_gene: TRBJ1-5